The 16 T cell receptor beta chains presented below share a single source sample, sequenced in a study of blood T cell repertoires in COVID-19. The method was immunoSEQ multiplex PCR; TCRdb's version includes in-frame clones alone and lacks a portion of them. The table has some 200,000 clones, 80% to 90% seen once. Sample: PBMCs or T cells enriched from blood (not recorded which). These receptors originate from a man aged 18 to 30 with acute COVID-19.

The genes are TRBV4-1 and TRBJ1-5, with TRBD1 as a possible D gene (5 bases). The CDR3 extends over 16 amino acids. Per germline, CDR1 MGHRA and CDR2 YSYEKL. V shed 4 bases and J shed 4 bases, with 17 bases lying between them. The CDR3 region is CASSPIWGLVNQPQHF. CDR3 DNA: TGCGCCAGCAGCCCAATTTGGGGCCTGGTTAATCAGCCCCAGCATTTT.

This rearrangement joins TRBV30 to TRBJ1-6; unclear D gene. V lost 0 bases and J 7 bases, leaving 10 bases between the germline ends. CDR1 is GTSNPN and CDR2 is SVGIG in the germline V gene (reference sequence). The CDR3 contains 14 residues. Here the CDR3 reads CAWSVVQLNSPLHF. CDR3 sequence (DNA): TGTGCCTGGAGTGTCGTGCAGTTAAATTCACCCCTCCACTTT.

The V call is TRBV28, the J call TRBJ2-5, with TRBD1 identical over 9 bases. Germline assignment: CDR1 MDHEN and CDR2 SYDVKM. The CDR3 has 16 amino acids. The junction had 9 bases not matched to a gene; V was cut back by 2 bases and J by 5 bases. The CDR3 DNA sequence: TGTGCCAGCAGTTTACTGCCGGGACAGGGTAGGGAGACCCAGTACTTC. The encoded protein is CASSLLPGQGRETQYF.

This sequence joins TRBV14 and TRBJ1-1; D gene uncertain. The CDR3 is made up of 14 amino acids. In germline, CDR1 is SGHDN, CDR2 FVKESK. Trimming removed 6 bases at V and 2 bases at J, with 13 bases between. In DNA form, the CDR3 reads TGTGCCAGCAGTCCCTGGGAGGGAAACACTGAAGCTTTCTTT. Translated, it gives CASSPWEGNTEAFF. Combining the CDR3 with reference TRBV14 and TRBJ1-1 gives the whole variable domain EAGVTQFPSHSVIEKGQTVTLRCDPISGHDNLYWYRRVMGKEIKFLLHFVKESKQDESGMPNNRFLAERTGGTYSTLKVQPAELEDSGVYFCASSPWEGNTEAFFGQGTRLTVV.

The rearrangement joins TRBV27 to TRBJ2-1, with D maybe TRBD2 (6 bases). This CDR3 has 13 amino acids. Germline values: CDR1 MNHEY, CDR2 SMNVEV (reference sequence). Trimming shortened V by 8 bases and J by 4 bases, and 12 bases separated the two germline ends. This CDR3 is CASLGGAYNEQFF. The CDR3, as DNA: TGTGCCAGCTTGGGCGGGGCTTACAATGAGCAGTTCTTC.

The V gene is TRBV19, the J gene TRBJ1-3; D might be TRBD1 (6 bases). V was clipped by 0 bases and J by 2 bases, with 8 bases between them. Germline V gene lookup returns CDR1 LNHDA and CDR2 SQIVND (reference sequence). The CDR3 runs 15 residues. CDR3 loop: CASSIDGQPGNTIYF. The CDR3 DNA sequence: TGTGCCAGTAGTATAGACGGACAGCCTGGAAACACCATATATTTT.

This rearrangement joins TRBV27 to TRBJ1-4; D is uncertain. The CDR3 covers 13 residues. Between the trimmed V and J ends, which lost 1 base and 8 bases, there was a span of 8 bases. Per germline, CDR1 MNHEY and CDR2 SMNVEV (reference sequence). The CDR3 loop is CASSLYGGEKLFF. The CDR3 nucleotides read TGTGCCAGCAGTTTATACGGCGGGGAAAAACTGTTTTTT.

This clone was seen a handful of times. This sequence joins TRBV5-1 and TRBJ2-5; no clear D gene. Germline CDR1 reads SGHRS; CDR2 reads YFSETQ. Between the trimmed V and J ends, which lost 5 bases and 5 bases, there was a span of 16 bases. The CDR3 is 14 residues long. The CDR3 DNA reads as TGCGCCAGCAGTCCTACAACAACGGAGGAGACCCAGTACTTC. Its protein is CASSPTTTEETQYF.

The chain uses TRBV10-3 and TRBJ1-3, with 7 bases identical to TRBD1. The germline gives CDR1 ENHRY, CDR2 SYGVKD. V lost 1 base and J lost 3; bases outside the gene matches: 15. The CDR3 spans 19 residues. The CDR3 here is CAISELSGQTSQNGNTIYF. Here the CDR3 DNA reads TGTGCCATCAGTGAGTTGTCGGGACAGACTAGTCAAAATGGAAACACCATATATTTT.

The chain recombines TRBV7-9 with TRBJ2-2, with a weak D call TRBD2 (6 bases). The CDR3 spans 14 residues. V shed 11 bases and J shed 4 bases, with 17 bases lying between them. The germline gives CDR1 SEHNR, CDR2 FQNEAQ (reference sequence). CDR3 DNA sequence: TGTGCCTCCGGGAGCCCCGGACCCACCGGGGAGCTGTTTTTT. This translates into CASGSPGPTGELFF. The entire variable domain, with the rest obtained from reference TRBV7-9 and TRBJ2-2, is as follows: DTGVSQNPRHKITKRGQNVTFRCDPISEHNRLYWYRQTLGQGPEFLTYFQNEAQLEKSRLLSDRFSAERPKGSFSTLEIQRTEQGDSAMYLCASGSPGPTGELFFGEGSRLTVL.

The genes are TRBV3-1 (or the pseudogene TRBV3-2) and TRBJ2-7; D is unclear. The CDR3 length is 14 residues. V was clipped by 4 bases and J by 4 bases, with 14 bases between them. Germline V gene lookup returns CDR1 LGHDT and CDR2 YNNKEL (reference sequence). CDR3 in amino acids: CASSLTESAYEQYF. DNA for the CDR3: TGTGCCAGCAGCCTGACGGAGAGTGCTTACGAGCAGTACTTC.

This clone was detected a few times. This chain links TRBV10-2 with TRBJ2-2; 7 nucleotides line up with TRBD2. The CDR3 is made up of 15 amino acids. The V gene end was trimmed by 2 bases and the J gene end by 6 bases; junction bases not matched to a gene: 6. Germline-derived CDR1 and CDR2 are WSHSY and SAAADI. The CDR3 region is CASSENVAGAGELFF. Written as DNA, the CDR3 is TGCGCCAGCAGTGAGAACGTAGCGGGCGCCGGGGAGCTGTTTTTT.

V gene TRBV9 combines with J gene TRBJ2-5; the D gene is possibly TRBD2 (5 bases). Germline V gives CDR1 SGDLS, CDR2 YYNGEE. The CDR3 is 16 residues long. V was trimmed by 0 bases and J by 1 base, leaving 13 bases between them. The DNA of the CDR3 is TGTGCCAGCAGCGTAGCCCCTAGCTTAGGCCAAGAGACCCAGTACTTC. Its protein is CASSVAPSLGQETQYF. Complete variable domain (other parts from reference TRBV9 and TRBJ2-5): DSGVTQTPKHLITATGQRVTLRCSPRSGDLSVYWYQQSLDQGLQFLIQYYNGEERAKGNILERFSAQQFPDLHSELNLSSLELGDSALYFCASSVAPSLGQETQYFGPGTRLLVL.

This chain connects TRBV4-1 to TRBJ1-2; 8 bases agree with TRBD1. The CDR3 is 13 residues long. After removal of 2 bases from V and 7 bases from J, the junction contained 3 bases not matched to a gene. The germline CDR1 and CDR2 sequences are MGHRA and YSYEKL. Here the CDR3 DNA reads TGCGCCAGCAGCCAACCGGACAGGGCTGGCTACACCTTC. Amino acids: CASSQPDRAGYTF.

This chain connects TRBV25-1 to TRBJ2-1; possible D gene TRBD2, 6 bases. V dropped 7 bases and J dropped 4 bases, with 17 bases sitting between them. This CDR3 spans 15 amino acids. CDR1 and CDR2 from the germline V gene are MGHDK and SYGVNS. The CDR3 coding sequence is TGTGCCAGCAACAACAGTACCGGGACTTACAATGAGCAGTTCTTC. Translating it yields CASNNSTGTYNEQFF.

This clone appeared a single time. V gene TRBV21-1 combines with J gene TRBJ1-1; TRBD1, as called in the table, went unchecked against the DNA. TRBV21-1 is marked as a pseudogene. The CDR3 extends over 15 amino acids. CDR3 DNA sequence: TGTGCCAGCAGCGAGGGACATCTCAGCGGCACTGAAGCTTTCTTT. Amino acid sequence: CASSEGHLSGTEAFF.